This T cell receptor beta chain was recovered during a study of beta chain features in type 1 diabetes. Overall study context: The number of sorted cells examined across all samples was under 140,000,000.

The study reverse transcribed the entire isolated RNA, so it sequenced expressed TCRB transcripts. TCRdb keeps only in-frame clones here, not all; method: immunoSEQ multiplex PCR. The table lists hundreds of thousands of clones, around 13% of them singletons. This CDR3 has 14 residues. Germline CDR1 and CDR2: SGHTA and FQGTGA. There are a few counts of this clone. The sequenced material came from naive CD4+ T cells from blood. The TCR sequence derives from a man younger than 30 in good health. The rearrangement joins TRBV7-3 to TRBJ2-5; 8 bases match TRBD1. The J call may be in error: the DNA end matches TRBJ2-7 better. The CDR3 region has the DNA TGTGCCAGCAGCTTATCCGGGACAGGTGGCGAGCAGTACTTC. Its translation: CASSLSGTGGEQYF.